This TCR beta chain was sequenced in a study of T cells in narcolepsy. Study-wide points: No autoreactive T cell clone sequences appeared in some memory CD4+ repertoires.

A note on this clone: Its antigen is not known.

TCRdb's table, derived via immunoSEQ multiplex PCR, lists solely in-frame clones and lacks some. This repertoire shows tens of thousands of clones, 75% to 90% found once; its top ten account for more than 0.95%. Trimming cost V 0 bases and J 0 bases, with 15 bases left between them. CDR3 length: 18 residues. Germline V lookup: CDR1 LGHNA, CDR2 YNFKEQ. This clonotype originated in a human donor with narcolepsy. Sequencing input: CD45RA- memory CD4+ T cells from PBMCs. V and J are TRBV4-2 and TRBJ1-3; D gene unclear. This chain's CDR3 is CASSQDYQGRLSGNTIYF. As DNA, the CDR3 is TGTGCCAGCAGCCAAGATTATCAAGGCCGTCTCTCTGGAAACACCATATATTTT.